This is a list of T cell receptor beta chains from one sample in a study of cytomegalovirus exposure and HLA in healthy donors. Measured with immunoSEQ multiplex PCR; TCRdb has only the in-frame clones, and not every one. Of roughly 140,000 clones listed, approximately 83% are singletons. The material sequenced was PBMCs. These receptors came from a man between 40 and 49 years old in good health and CMV-seropositive. The CDR3 runs from the conserved cysteine through the conserved F or W. Each record gives: clone size, J gene, CDR3 length, V gene, D gene, CDR3 protein, CDR3 DNA. The D gene is left open where the match is weak. Size is omitted from some rows. Given values are once, few, many or a class for expanded clones.

NA TRBJ2-7 13 TRBV6-1 NA CASGQGVQYEQYF TGTGCCAGCGGTCAGGGCGTCCAGTACGAGCAGTACTTC
NA TRBJ2-7 15 TRBV2 NA CASSDQAASPYEQYF TGTGCCAGCAGTGACCAGGCAGCCTCCCCCTACGAGCAGTACTTC
NA TRBJ2-5 15 TRBV14 NA CASSQDMRAGGTQYF TGTGCCAGCAGCCAAGATATGCGGGCAGGAGGGACCCAGTACTTC
NA TRBJ1-6 15 TRBV19 TRBD1 CASTPDRGYNSPLHF TGTGCCAGTACCCCGGACAGGGGCTATAATTCACCCCTCCACTTT
NA TRBJ2-7 14 TRBV5-1 NA CASGLLPGHGTQYF TGCGCCAGCGGCCTCCTGCCCGGACACGGAACGCAGTACTTC
NA TRBJ2-7 18 TRBV5-6 TRBD1 CASSSQGGGQGRTYEQYF TGTGCCAGCAGCTCCCAAGGGGGTGGACAGGGGAGGACCTACGAGCAGTACTTC
NA TRBJ2-7 15 TRBV12-5 NA CASGSQGWGPYEQYF TGTGCTAGTGGTTCGCAGGGTTGGGGCCCCTACGAGCAGTACTTC
NA TRBJ1-5 13 TRBV11-1 TRBD1 CASSTGVDQPQHF TGTGCCAGCAGCACAGGGGTGGATCAGCCCCAGCATTTT
NA TRBJ2-7 14 TRBV6-4 NA CASSRTATSYEQYF TGTGCCAGCAGCCGGACAGCTACGTCCTACGAGCAGTACTTC
NA TRBJ1-2 16 TRBV6-6 NA CASSSDSREFNYGYTF TGTGCCAGCAGCTCTGACAGCAGAGAATTTAACTATGGCTACACCTTC
many TRBJ2-1 14 TRBV19 TRBD2 CASSRAGALNEQFF TGTGCCAGTAGTCGAGCGGGAGCCCTCAATGAGCAGTTCTTC
NA TRBJ2-4 15 TRBV5-6 NA CASSLDPRVKNIQYF TGTGCCAGCAGCTTGGATCCCAGGGTTAAAAACATTCAGTACTTC
once TRBJ2-1 16 TRBV7-2 TRBD2 CASSLWTSGRAHEQFF TGTGCCAGCAGCTTATGGACTAGCGGGAGGGCCCATGAGCAGTTCTTC
NA TRBJ1-1 14 TRBV2 NA CASSRVGGATEAFF TGTGCCAGCAGTCGGGTGGGGGGTGCGACTGAAGCTTTCTTT
NA TRBJ2-7 16 TRBV9 TRBD2 CASSVVDGGGPYEQYF TGTGCCAGCAGCGTAGTCGATGGCGGGGGGCCCTACGAGCAGTACTTC
NA TRBJ2-7 14 TRBV9 NA CASSRGDIGYEQYF TGTGCCAGCAGCCGGGGGGACATCGGCTACGAGCAGTACTTC
few TRBJ2-3 18 TRBV18 TRBD2 CASSLKRRLAGETDTQYF TGTGCCAGCTCTCTAAAGCGGAGACTAGCGGGAGAGACAGATACGCAGTATTTT
NA TRBJ2-2 13 TRBV5-4 NA CASSRGQSGELFF TGTGCCAGCAGCCGAGGACAGTCCGGGGAGCTGTTTTTT
NA TRBJ2-2 15 TRBV27 TRBD1 CASSLWGQGGGELFF TGTGCCAGCAGTTTATGGGGACAGGGTGGCGGGGAGCTGTTTTTT
NA TRBJ2-1 13 TRBV7-9 TRBD1 CSSSLGQDNEQFF TGTTCCAGCAGCTTGGGACAGGACAATGAGCAGTTCTTC
NA TRBJ1-5 14 TRBV7-2 TRBD1 CASSRGQGGQPQHF TGTGCCAGCAGCCGCGGACAGGGTGGACAGCCCCAGCATTTT
NA TRBJ2-1 14 TRBV30 TRBD1 CAWSAGTGYNEQFF TGTGCCTGGAGTGCCGGGACAGGCTACAATGAGCAGTTCTTC
NA TRBJ2-1 13 TRBV9 NA CASSSYRGGEQFF TGTGCCAGCAGCTCCTACAGGGGGGGTGAGCAGTTCTTC
NA TRBJ2-4 14 TRBV9 TRBD1 CASSAGTEKNIQYF TGTGCCAGCAGCGCCGGGACAGAGAAAAACATTCAGTACTTC
NA TRBJ2-2 16 TRBV4-3 TRBD1 CASSHGGTGVTGELFF TGCGCCAGCAGTCACGGAGGGACAGGGGTCACCGGGGAGCTGTTTTTT
NA TRBJ2-3 15 TRBV6-1 NA CASSDRVAATDTQYF TGTGCCAGCAGTGACCGGGTAGCTGCCACAGATACGCAGTATTTT
NA TRBJ2-7 14 TRBV9 TRBD1 CASSLGDRGYEQYF TGTGCCAGCAGCCTAGGGGACAGGGGTTACGAGCAGTACTTC
NA TRBJ2-2 15 TRBV7-6 NA CASSPLTGNTGELFF TGTGCCAGCAGCCCCCTGACAGGGAACACCGGGGAGCTGTTTTTT
NA TRBJ1-2 15 TRBV4-1 NA CASSQEAPRGYGYTF TGCGCCAGCAGCCAAGAAGCTCCTAGAGGCTATGGCTACACCTTC
NA TRBJ2-5 14 TRBV2 NA CASRLVGGQETQYF TGTGCCAGCCGCCTGGTGGGGGGACAAGAGACCCAGTACTTC
NA TRBJ2-7 15 TRBV30 NA CAWSVLLNSPYGQYF TGTGCCTGGAGTGTACTCCTGAACAGCCCCTACGGGCAGTACTTC
NA TRBJ2-2 16 TRBV6-5 TRBD2 CASSYFDGGAGGELFF TGTGCCAGCAGTTACTTCGACGGGGGGGCTGGGGGGGAGCTGTTTTTT
NA TRBJ2-5 13 TRBV4-3 NA CASSQDSGGTQYF TGCGCCAGCAGCCAAGATAGTGGTGGGACCCAGTACTTC
NA TRBJ2-7 13 TRBV27 NA CASSEQGGYEQYF TGTGCCAGCAGTGAACAGGGGGGGTACGAGCAGTACTTC
NA TRBJ1-4 14 TRBV4-3 NA CASSQVYRSEKLFF TGCGCCAGCAGCCAAGTATACAGGAGTGAAAAACTGTTTTTT
once TRBJ1-6 14 TRBV7-2 NA CASTDGSLTGPLHF TGTGCCAGCACCGATGGGTCCTTGACCGGGCCCCTCCACTTT
NA TRBJ2-1 17 TRBV7-6 TRBD1 CASSLNIGTGNYNEQFF TGTGCCAGCAGCTTAAATATCGGGACAGGAAACTACAATGAGCAGTTCTTC
NA TRBJ2-1 15 TRBV9 TRBD2 CASRAGTSGPNEQFF TGTGCCAGCAGGGCCGGGACTAGCGGCCCCAATGAGCAGTTCTTC
NA TRBJ2-5 17 TRBV4-1 TRBD1 CVSKAVGGQGVWETQYF TGCGTCAGCAAAGCCGTCGGGGGACAGGGTGTCTGGGAGACCCAGTACTTC
NA TRBJ2-7 11 TRBV2 NA CASGALSEQYF TGTGCCAGCGGGGCCCTAAGCGAGCAGTACTTC
once TRBJ2-3 14 TRBV4-1 NA CASSQSTSTDTQYF TGCGCCAGCAGCCAAAGCACTAGCACAGATACGCAGTATTTT
NA TRBJ1-2 16 TRBV5-6 NA CASSVRLGAANYGYTF TGTGCCAGCAGCGTCCGGCTGGGGGCGGCTAACTATGGCTACACCTTC
NA TRBJ1-1 13 TRBV5-1 NA CASSLTGNTEAFF TGCGCCAGCAGCTTGACAGGGAACACTGAAGCTTTCTTT
NA TRBJ2-3 13 TRBV2 NA CASSIQSTDTQYF TGTGCCAGCAGTATACAAAGCACAGATACGCAGTATTTT
few TRBJ2-6 14 TRBV11-2 NA CASSALSGANVLTF TGTGCCAGCAGCGCGCTCTCTGGGGCCAACGTCCTGACTTTC
NA TRBJ2-3 14 TRBV9 TRBD1 CASSPGQGTDTQYF TGTGCCAGCAGCCCCGGACAGGGCACAGATACGCAGTATTTT
NA TRBJ2-4 13 TRBV6-6 NA CASSYGSDGIQYF TGTGCCAGCAGTTATGGCTCTGATGGCATTCAGTACTTC
NA TRBJ1-6 16 TRBV27 NA CASSFGRGSYNSPLHF TGTGCCAGCAGTTTTGGGAGGGGATCCTATAATTCACCCCTCCACTTT
NA TRBJ1-2 15 TRBV9 NA CASRDREIPSGGYTF TGTGCCAGCCGCGACCGGGAGATCCCTAGTGGGGGCTACACCTTC
NA TRBJ1-2 19 TRBV5-6 NA CASSYVSSSNRLPLYGYTF TGTGCCAGCAGCTACGTTTCCTCCTCAAACAGGCTTCCTCTCTATGGCTACACCTTC
NA TRBJ1-6 15 TRBV18 TRBD1 CASSPTGQGYSPLHF TGTGCCAGCTCACCAACAGGACAGGGGTATTCACCCCTCCACTTT
NA TRBJ2-1 18 TRBV13 TRBD2 CASSIGLAGDDIYNEQFF TGTGCCAGCAGCATCGGACTAGCGGGGGATGACATCTACAATGAGCAGTTCTTC
NA TRBJ2-7 16 TRBV5-1 TRBD1 CASSPEGWTGLSEQYF TGCGCCAGCAGCCCGGAAGGTTGGACAGGACTCAGCGAGCAGTACTTC
NA TRBJ2-7 13 TRBV6-6 NA CASSPFLSYEQYF TGTGCCAGCAGTCCCTTCCTCTCCTACGAGCAGTACTTC
NA TRBJ2-3 16 TRBV19 TRBD2 CASSLRLAGTTDTQYF TGTGCCAGTAGTCTCCGACTAGCGGGGACGACAGATACGCAGTATTTT
once TRBJ1-2 14 TRBV7-2 NA CASSLAQGGYGYTF TGTGCCAGCAGCCTGGCCCAGGGAGGTTATGGCTACACCTTC
few TRBJ2-7 13 TRBV2 NA CASNPDISYEQYF TGTGCCAGCAATCCGGACATCTCCTACGAGCAGTACTTC
once TRBJ2-5 13 TRBV7-9 NA CASSLGRGETQYF TGTGCCAGCAGCTTAGGAAGGGGGGAGACCCAGTACTTC